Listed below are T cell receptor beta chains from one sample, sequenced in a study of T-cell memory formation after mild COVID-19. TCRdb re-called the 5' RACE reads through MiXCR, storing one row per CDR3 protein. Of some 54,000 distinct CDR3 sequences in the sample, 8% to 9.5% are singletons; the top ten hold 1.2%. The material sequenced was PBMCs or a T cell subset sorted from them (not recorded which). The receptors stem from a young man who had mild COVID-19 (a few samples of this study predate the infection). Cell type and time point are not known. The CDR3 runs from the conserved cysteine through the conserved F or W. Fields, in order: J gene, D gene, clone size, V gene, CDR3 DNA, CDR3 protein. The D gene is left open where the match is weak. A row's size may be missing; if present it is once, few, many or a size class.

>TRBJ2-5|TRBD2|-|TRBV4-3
TGCGCCAGCAGCGTGACTAGCGGGGGGGCTCAAGAGACCCAGTACTTC
CASSVTSGGAQETQYF
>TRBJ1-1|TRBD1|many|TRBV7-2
TGTGCCAGCAGCGCATACAGGGGCGCGCCTATTAACACTGAAGCTTTCTTT
CASSAYRGAPINTEAFF
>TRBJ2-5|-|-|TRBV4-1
TGCGCCAGCAGCCAAGAGAACCTTGAAGAGACCCAGTACTTC
CASSQENLEETQYF
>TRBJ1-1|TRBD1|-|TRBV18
TGTGCCAGCTCACGGGATGCAGGGACAGGGCCCTATGAAGCTTTCTTT
CASSRDAGTGPYEAFF
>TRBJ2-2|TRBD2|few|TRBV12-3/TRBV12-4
TGTGCCAGCCCCCCGGGGGGGGAACGAGCCGGGGAGCTGTTTTTT
CASPPGGERAGELFF
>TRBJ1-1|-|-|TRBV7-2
TGTGCCAGCAGCCTCCGACAGAGCACTGAAGCTTTCTTT
CASSLRQSTEAFF
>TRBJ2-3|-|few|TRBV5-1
TGCGCCAGCAGTCAAGGTCGGGCGGTTGGCACAGATACGCAGTATTTT
CASSQGRAVGTDTQYF
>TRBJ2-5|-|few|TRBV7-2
TGTGCCAGCAACTTATCAGGGGAGGAGACCCAGTACTTC
CASNLSGEETQYF
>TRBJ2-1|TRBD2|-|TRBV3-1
TGTGCCAGCAGCCAGGAAGCGGGGGGTCTGAAGGAGCAGTTCTTC
CASSQEAGGLKEQFF
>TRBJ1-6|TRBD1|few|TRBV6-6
TGTGCCAGCAGTTCCAGGGGGCCAGGGTCACCCCTCCACTTT
CASSSRGPGSPLHF
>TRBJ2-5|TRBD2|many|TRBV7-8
TGTGCCAGCAGCTTGTACAGGACTAGCGAAGAGACCCAGTACTTC
CASSLYRTSEETQYF
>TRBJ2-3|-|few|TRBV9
TGTGCCAGCAGCGCCCTACTTGGGACAGATACGCAGTATTTT
CASSALLGTDTQYF
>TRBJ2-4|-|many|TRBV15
TGTGCCACCAGCAGAGATCTCTATGCCCCGGCCAAAAACATTCAGTACTTC
CATSRDLYAPAKNIQYF
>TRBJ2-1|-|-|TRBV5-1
TGCGCCAGCAGCTTGGAGGGGAATGAGCAGTTCTTC
CASSLEGNEQFF
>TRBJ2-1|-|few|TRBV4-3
TGCGCCAGCAGCCCAGGGACCGCGAGGTACAATGAGCAGTTCTTC
CASSPGTARYNEQFF
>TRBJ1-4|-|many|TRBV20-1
TGCAGTGCAACCGGGCCCCGCGGACTGTTTTTT
CSATGPRGLFF
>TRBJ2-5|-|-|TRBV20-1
TGCAGTGCTAGCCCAGGGGAGGCGACCCAGTACTTC
CSASPGEATQYF
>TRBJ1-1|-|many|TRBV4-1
TGCGCCAGCAGAACCTTGAGGGCGGGGGGCACTGAAGCTTTCTTT
CASRTLRAGGTEAFF
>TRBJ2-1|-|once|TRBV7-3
TGTGCCAGCAGCTTGACGCAAGGGGAGCAGTTCTTC
CASSLTQGEQFF
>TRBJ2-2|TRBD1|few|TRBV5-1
TGCGCCAGCAGCTCGATCGGGACAGGGGACAACGGGGAGCTGTTTTTT
CASSSIGTGDNGELFF
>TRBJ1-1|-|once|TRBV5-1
TGCGCCAGCAGCCCTCGGGGACGGAGCATTAACACTGAAGCTTTCTTT
CASSPRGRSINTEAFF
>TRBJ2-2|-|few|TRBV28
TGTGCCAGCAGGGGGGGAAGCGGGAACACCGGGGAGCTGTTTTTT
CASRGGSGNTGELFF
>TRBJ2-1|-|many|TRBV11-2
TGTGCCAGCAGAAGACTAACCTCCTACAATGAGCAGTTCTTC
CASRRLTSYNEQFF
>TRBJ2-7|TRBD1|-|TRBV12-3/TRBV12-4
TGTGCCAGCAGTTGGACAGGGAGACAGTACTTC
CASSWTGRQYF
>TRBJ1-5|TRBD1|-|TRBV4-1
TGCGCCAGCAGCCAAGGACAGGGCACGTCTTGGCCCCAGCATTTT
CASSQGQGTSWPQHF
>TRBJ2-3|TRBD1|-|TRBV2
TGTGCCAGCAGTTCACAGGGGAGATCAGATACGCAGTATTTT
CASSSQGRSDTQYF
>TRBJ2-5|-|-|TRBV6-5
TGTGCCAGCAAGGGGGGCGTCAGCCAAGAGACCCAGTACTTC
CASKGGVSQETQYF
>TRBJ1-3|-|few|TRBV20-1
TGCAGTGCTAGACGGTCACTTGTCCCTGGAAACACCATATATTTT
CSARRSLVPGNTIYF
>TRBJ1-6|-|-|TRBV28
TGTGCCGTCAGAGATTATAATTCACCCCTCCACTTT
CAVRDYNSPLHF
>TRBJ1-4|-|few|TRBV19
TGTGCCAGTAGTTTTCTCCTACAGCCACTGTTTTTT
CASSFLLQPLFF
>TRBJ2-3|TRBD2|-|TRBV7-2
TGTGCCAGCAGCTTGGCTAGCGGGGGGGCAATAGATACGCAGTATTTT
CASSLASGGAIDTQYF
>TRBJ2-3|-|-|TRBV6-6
TGTGCCAGCAGTACCGAGTCGGGCACAGATACGCAGTATTTT
CASSTESGTDTQYF
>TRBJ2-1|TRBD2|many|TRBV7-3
TGTGCCAGCAGCCCAAGCGGGGGGGCGGTTGAGCAGTTCTTC
CASSPSGGAVEQFF
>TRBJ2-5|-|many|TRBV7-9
TGTGCCAGCAGCTCCGAGATGGAGACCCAGTACTTC
CASSSEMETQYF
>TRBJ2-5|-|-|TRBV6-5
TGTGCCAGCAGTCGTGGGGGGACGGCCCTCGAGACCCAGTACTTC
CASSRGGTALETQYF
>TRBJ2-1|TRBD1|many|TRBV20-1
TGCAGTGTGGTGGACAGGGGGTCGTATGGCTCCTACAATGAGCAGTTCTTC
CSVVDRGSYGSYNEQFF
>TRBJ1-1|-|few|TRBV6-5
TGTGCCAGCAGCAGCATTACCGGGGCCATGAACACTGAAGCTTTCTTT
CASSSITGAMNTEAFF
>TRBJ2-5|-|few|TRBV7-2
TGTGCCAGCACCATTGGGGGGAACCAAGAGACCCAGTACTTC
CASTIGGNQETQYF
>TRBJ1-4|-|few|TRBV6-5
TGTGCCAGCAGTTACAGGGGATGGGAAAAACTGTTTTTT
CASSYRGWEKLFF
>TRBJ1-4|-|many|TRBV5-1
TGCGCCAGCAGCTCCACTAGCGGAACTAATGAAAAACTGTTTTTT
CASSSTSGTNEKLFF
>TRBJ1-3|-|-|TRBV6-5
TGTGCCAGCAGTTCAGGGTACCCAGGAAACACCATATATTTT
CASSSGYPGNTIYF
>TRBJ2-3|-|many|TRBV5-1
TGCGCCAGCAGTAATGGATCCCGCACAGATACGCAGTATTTT
CASSNGSRTDTQYF
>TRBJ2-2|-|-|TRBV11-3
TGTGCCAGCAGCCGCTGGGCAGGGGAGCTGTTTTTT
CASSRWAGELFF
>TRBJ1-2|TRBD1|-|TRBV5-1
TGCGCCAGCAGCTCATACAGGGGGCCCGGGTATGGCTACACCTTC
CASSSYRGPGYGYTF
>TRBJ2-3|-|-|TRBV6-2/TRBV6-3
TGTGCCAGCAGTTTGAGCCGGACATACACAGATACGCAGTATTTT
CASSLSRTYTDTQYF
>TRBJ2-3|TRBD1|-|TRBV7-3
TGTGCCAGCAGCTGGACAGGGGGCCCGGATACGCAGTATTTT
CASSWTGGPDTQYF
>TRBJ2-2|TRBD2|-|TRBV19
TGTGCCAGTACCCGGGGAGGGACCGGGGAGCTGTTTTTT
CASTRGGTGELFF
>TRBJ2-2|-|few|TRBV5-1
TGCGCCAGCCGGAAGGGTAGCGTAGGAACCGGGGAGCTGTTTTTT
CASRKGSVGTGELFF
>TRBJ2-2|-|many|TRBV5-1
TGCGCCAGCAGCTTGGAATGGGGGGAGCTGTTTTTT
CASSLEWGELFF
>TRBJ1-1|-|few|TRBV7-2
TGTGCCAGCAGCCCGGTATCACGAAGGAACACTGAAGCTTTCTTT
CASSPVSRRNTEAFF
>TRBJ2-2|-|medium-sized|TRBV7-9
TGTGCCAGCAGCTTAGATCGCACCGGGGAGCTGTTTTTT
CASSLDRTGELFF
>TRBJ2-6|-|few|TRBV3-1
TGTGCCAGCAGCCACAAGGACATCGTCCTGACTTTC
CASSHKDIVLTF
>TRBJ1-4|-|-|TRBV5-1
TGCGCCAGCAGCTTGGGGCCCTCAACTAATGAAAAACTGTTTTTT
CASSLGPSTNEKLFF
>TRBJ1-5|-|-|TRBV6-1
TGTGCCAGCAGCCAGGGGTCGGGCAATCAGCCCCAGCATTTT
CASSQGSGNQPQHF